Presented here are 13 T cell receptor beta chains from one specimen sequenced in a study of cytomegalovirus exposure and HLA in healthy donors. The PCR had 60 Vbeta and 13 Jbeta primers. Sequencing was performed with immunoSEQ multiplex PCR; in TCRdb, only in-frame clones are kept and a portion is missing. The table has 82,000 or so clones, roughly a tenth seen once. Sequenced material: PBMCs. The receptors shown here come from a man in his fifties or sixties in good health and CMV-seropositive.

This clone has only a few counts. This sequence joins TRBV4-2 and TRBJ1-2; no clear D. The CDR3 has 12 amino acids. Germline V gene sequence: CDR1 LGHNA, CDR2 YNFKEQ. V lost 7 bases, J lost 8 bases, and 14 bases lay in between. CDR3 in amino acids: CASTRVGGGYTF. In DNA, the CDR3 is TGTGCCAGCACTCGGGTGGGAGGGGGCTACACCTTC.

The chain uses TRBV28 and TRBJ2-1, with TRBD2 matching over 8 bases. Germline CDR1 MDHEN, CDR2 SYDVKM. V lost 3 bases, J lost 8 bases, and 9 bases stayed unmatched. CDR3 length equals 15 residues. The CDR3 DNA reads TGTGCCAGCAGTTTCCCAGCGGGAGTTCGGTATGAGCAGTTCTTC. Its translation: CASSFPAGVRYEQFF. The full variable domain, with the rest looked up from reference TRBV28 and TRBJ2-1, is DVKVTQSSRYLVKRTGEKVFLECVQDMDHENMFWYRQDPGLGLRLIYFSYDVKMKEKGDIPEGYSVSREKKERFSLILESASTNQTSMYLCASSFPAGVRYEQFFGPGTRLTVL.

The chain uses TRBV29-1 and TRBJ1-1; D is possibly TRBD1 (6 bases). The CDR3 has 11 amino acids. The germline gives CDR1 SQVTM, CDR2 ANQGSEA. V dropped 5 bases and J dropped 5 bases, with 9 bases sitting between them. The CDR3 region has the DNA TGCAGCGTTTACGGACAGACTGAAGCTTTCTTT. The encoded protein is CSVYGQTEAFF.

The chain has TRBV5-1 and TRBJ1-2; 7 bases are a match to TRBD1. CDR3 size: 13 residues. Germline V CDR1 and CDR2: SGHRS, YFSETQ. With V trimmed by 4 bases and J by 5 bases, 5 bases remained unmatched. The CDR3 DNA reads TGCGCCAGCAGCAAGGGACAGTCGTATGGCTACACCTTC. As protein: CASSKGQSYGYTF.

This clone was detected ten times or more. This chain links TRBV4-2 with TRBJ2-2; D gene unclear. With 0 bases removed from V and 6 bases from J, the gap between germline ends came to 11 bases. Germline V gene lookup returns CDR1 LGHNA and CDR2 YNFKEQ. This CDR3 has 15 amino acids. The CDR3 region is CASSQDVWQAGELFF. The CDR3 DNA reads TGTGCCAGCAGCCAAGATGTGTGGCAAGCCGGGGAGCTGTTTTTT.

This clone has a handful of counts. The chain links TRBV6-1 to TRBJ1-2, with 8 bases that match TRBD1. Trimming removed 0 bases from V and 8 bases from J; junction bases left unmatched: 5. CDR3 size: 14 residues. The V gene's germline CDR1 is MNHNS and CDR2 SASEGT. CDR3 bases: TGTGCCAGCAGTGAAGCGGGACAGGTTTGGGGCTACACCTTC. Amino acid sequence: CASSEAGQVWGYTF.

The chain links TRBV2 to TRBJ2-3; 11 bases map to TRBD1. The CDR3 runs to 15 residues. Germline CDR1 and CDR2: SNHLY and FYNNEI. V dropped 6 bases and J dropped 4; count of bases not matched to a gene: 6. As DNA, the CDR3 is TGTGCCAGCAGCACCGGGACAGGGGGGTCAGATACGCAGTATTTT. Its translation: CASSTGTGGSDTQYF.

This chain connects TRBV5-1 to TRBJ1-5; D gene unclear. The CDR3 loop spans 21 amino acids. Germline assignment: CDR1 SGHRS and CDR2 YFSETQ. V lost 0 bases and J lost 0, with 25 bases in between. The CDR3 DNA follows: TGCGCCAGCAGCTTGGGCGGGAGCCTACCCCCTTTTGTCCTTAGCAATCAGCCCCAGCATTTT. It yields the protein CASSLGGSLPPFVLSNQPQHF.

This clone was detected a few times. The chain carries TRBV7-8 and TRBJ1-4; 10 bases agree with TRBD1. With 5 bases clipped from V and 6 bases from J, the junction kept 6 bases outside the gene matches. Germline V gives CDR1 SGHVS, CDR2 FQNEAQ. The CDR3 spans 15 residues. CDR3 residues: CASSVSGTGDEKLFF. DNA for the CDR3: TGTGCCAGCAGCGTATCCGGGACAGGGGATGAAAAACTGTTTTTT.

DNA of the CDR3: TGTGCCAGCAGCGATGAAAAACTGTTTTTT. Its protein product is CASSDEKLFF. This sequence joins TRBV6-1 and TRBJ1-4; D gene ambiguous. This CDR3 region has 10 residues. The V end lost 6 bases, the J end lost 6 bases, and 2 bases lay between the germline ends. The germline V gene has CDR1 MNHNS and CDR2 SASEGT.

This clone appeared once. The rearrangement joins TRBV27 to TRBJ2-5, with 9 bases matching TRBD1. The CDR3 is made up of 14 amino acids. The ends lost 4 bases at V and 2 bases at J; junction bases unmatched: 2. Germline assignment: CDR1 MNHEY and CDR2 SMNVEV (reference sequence). CDR3 amino acids: CASSSTGGQETQYF. In DNA form, the CDR3 reads TGTGCCAGCAGTTCGACAGGGGGGCAAGAGACCCAGTACTTC.

This clone was counted a few times. J is TRBJ2-7 and V is TRBV5-1, with 8 bases that match TRBD1. CDR1 and CDR2 from the germline V gene are SGHRS and YFSETQ. CDR3 length equals 15 residues. The V segment lost 4 bases and the J segment 6 bases; nucleotides outside the gene matches: 12. The CDR3 DNA is TGCGCCAGCAGCCCCGGAGGCCAGGGGGCTGGCGAGCAGTACTTC. It encodes CASSPGGQGAGEQYF.

CDR3 residues: CAISTGTGNNEQYV. The CDR3 coding sequence is TGTGCCATCAGTACCGGGACAGGGAACAACGAGCAGTACGTC. V is TRBV10-3 and J is TRBJ2-7; TRBD1 agrees at 9 bases. The CDR3 length is 14 residues. CDR1 and CDR2 from the germline V gene are ENHRY and SYGVKD. The ends lost 5 bases at V and 5 bases at J; junction bases unmatched: 7.